This is a list of T cell receptor beta chains from one sample in a study of blood T cell repertoires in COVID-19. Generated by immunoSEQ multiplex PCR, the TCRdb table keeps only in-frame clones and is missing some. This table has 250,000 to 300,000 clones, nearly 90% appearing once. The sequenced material came from PBMCs or T cells enriched from blood (not recorded which). Source of these receptors: a woman aged 50 to 65 who had been exposed to COVID-19. CDR3s include the opening cysteine and the closing phenylalanine or tryptophan. Fields, in order: V gene, clone size, D gene, J gene, CDR3 DNA, CDR3 protein. The D gene is left open where the match is weak. Part of the rows lack a size; the others show once, few, many or a class for expanded clones.

v_gene: TRBV6-2/TRBV6-3
abundance: once
d_gene: .
j_gene: TRBJ1-5
CDR3nt: TGTGCCAGCAGTAGCAACTATCAGCCCCAGCATTTT
CDR3aa: CASSSNYQPQHF

v_gene: TRBV4-2
abundance: few
d_gene: .
j_gene: TRBJ2-1
CDR3nt: TGTGCCAGCAGCCAAGATGAGGGTAGCGCCCCCAATGAGCAGTTCTTC
CDR3aa: CASSQDEGSAPNEQFF

v_gene: TRBV28
abundance: .
d_gene: .
j_gene: TRBJ2-1
CDR3nt: TGTGCCAGCCCCCCGACTACCATCCCACACAATGAGCAGTTCTTC
CDR3aa: CASPPTTIPHNEQFF

v_gene: TRBV5-1
abundance: .
d_gene: TRBD2
j_gene: TRBJ2-2
CDR3nt: TGCGCCAGCAGCTCCTCTAGCGGGGGGGCCACCGGGGAGCTGTTTTTT
CDR3aa: CASSSSSGGATGELFF

v_gene: TRBV6-1
abundance: once
d_gene: TRBD2
j_gene: TRBJ2-1
CDR3nt: TGTGCCAGCAGTGACGAGAGCCCGGGACTAGCGGGGGACCTTTGGGATGAGCAGTTCTTC
CDR3aa: CASSDESPGLAGDLWDEQFF

v_gene: TRBV2
abundance: .
d_gene: TRBD1
j_gene: TRBJ2-2
CDR3nt: TGTGCCAGCAGCCCCCTTGGGACAGGGACCTCCGGGGAGCTGTTTTTT
CDR3aa: CASSPLGTGTSGELFF

v_gene: TRBV3-1/TRBV3-2
abundance: .
d_gene: TRBD1
j_gene: TRBJ1-4
CDR3nt: TGTGCCAGCAGCCCGCCGACAGGGGGTTTGGCTAATGAAAAACTGTTTTTT
CDR3aa: CASSPPTGGLANEKLFF

v_gene: TRBV19
abundance: .
d_gene: .
j_gene: TRBJ2-1
CDR3nt: TGTGCCAGTAGTATAGAGGTCCGAGGGGGGGCCAGGAATGAGCAGTTCTTC
CDR3aa: CASSIEVRGGARNEQFF

v_gene: TRBV5-5
abundance: .
d_gene: .
j_gene: TRBJ1-5
CDR3nt: TGTGCCAGCAGCTTTACAGAATATCAGCCCCAGCATTTT
CDR3aa: CASSFTEYQPQHF

v_gene: TRBV28
abundance: .
d_gene: TRBD1
j_gene: TRBJ1-2
CDR3nt: TGTGCCAGCAGTTTAAGGGGGCTGAGCTATGGCTACACCTTC
CDR3aa: CASSLRGLSYGYTF

v_gene: TRBV9
abundance: .
d_gene: TRBD1
j_gene: TRBJ2-7
CDR3nt: TGTGCCAGCAGCAGAGCCGGGACAGGGGTGTACGAGCAGTACTTC
CDR3aa: CASSRAGTGVYEQYF

v_gene: TRBV28
abundance: .
d_gene: .
j_gene: TRBJ1-5
CDR3nt: TGTGCCAGCAGGACACAGGGAATCGTAGTTCAGCCCCAGCATTTT
CDR3aa: CASRTQGIVVQPQHF

v_gene: TRBV28
abundance: few
d_gene: TRBD1
j_gene: TRBJ2-7
CDR3nt: TGTGCCAGCGTGGACAGGGCAACCTACGAGCAGTACTTC
CDR3aa: CASVDRATYEQYF

v_gene: TRBV6-5
abundance: .
d_gene: TRBD1
j_gene: TRBJ2-7
CDR3nt: TGTGCCAGCAGTTACGCCCGGGCAGGGGGCGGCGAGCAGTACTTC
CDR3aa: CASSYARAGGGEQYF

v_gene: TRBV5-4
abundance: few
d_gene: .
j_gene: TRBJ2-4
CDR3nt: TGTGCCAGCAGCTTGGCGGGAGCCAAAAACATTCAGTACTTC
CDR3aa: CASSLAGAKNIQYF